This TCR beta chain was captured by sequencing in a study of blood T cell repertoires in COVID-19. Study-wide background: COVID-19 samples from acute and convalescent phases originated in the United States, Italy and Spain.

Only a few counts were recorded for this clone. In the original processing: Reference gene primer amplification gave nucleated cell count estimates. This table comes from immunoSEQ multiplex PCR, and its TCRdb copy is limited to in-frame clones, with some not included. V and J calls and clone size are given by that table; D and trimming were obtained from the DNA. The sample carries about 130,000 clones, about four fifths recorded once. The CDR3 totals 16 residues. The ends lost 4 bases at V and 4 bases at J; junction bases unmatched: 8. From germline, CDR1 is SGHTA and CDR2 FQGNSA. Cohorts were assigned according to the clinical history that participants reported. The recovered donors of Cohort 3 showed two negative PCRs, clearance, or symptom resolution.

The chain carries TRBV7-2 and TRBJ2-7; 12 bases align to TRBD2. This receptor was obtained from a man in his forties or fifties who had recovered from COVID-19. The specimen sequenced was PBMCs or T cells enriched from blood (not recorded which). The CDR3 sequence is CASSSAGTSGWYEQYF. The CDR3 coding sequence is TGTGCCAGCAGCTCCGCCGGGACTAGCGGGTGGTACGAGCAGTACTTC.